Following are 10 T cell receptor beta chains from one sample sequenced in a study of spatial heterogeneity in lung cancer. Points from the study as a whole: Expanded intratumoral alpha and beta TCR counts tracked tumor mutation counts.

Stated time point: sample taken at primary tumor resection. Their antigens remain unidentified. A single record per CDR3 protein comes from TCRdb applying MiXCR to the 5' RACE reads. Of around 9,300 distinct CDR3 sequences in the sample, approximately 54% are singletons; the top ten hold around 26%. The sequencing used lung tumor tissue, collected at surgery. The receptors were sampled from a female donor with early-stage non-small cell lung cancer.

This rearrangement joins TRBV7-2 to TRBJ1-1, with D hard to call. V gave up 1 base and J gave up 8 bases, with 14 bases separating them. Germline loops: CDR1 SGHTA, CDR2 FQGNSA. The CDR3 is 14 amino acids. CDR3 sequence reads: CASSLGAPKREAFF. As DNA, the CDR3 is TGTGCCAGCAGCTTAGGAGCCCCCAAAAGGGAAGCTTTCTTT.

This clonotype was seen more than once but under ten times. The chain employs TRBV19 and TRBJ2-2; tentative D call: TRBD1 (5 bases). The CDR3 is 16 residues long. Deletions cut 6 bases from V and 2 bases from J, with 16 bases between. Germline CDR1 LNHDA, CDR2 SQIVND (reference sequence). CDR3 nucleotides: TGTGCCAGTAGACTATTCTCCAGGGTAAACACCGGGGAGCTGTTTTTT. Translation gives CASRLFSRVNTGELFF.

This clonotype was recorded only once. The chain is built from TRBV7-9 and TRBJ1-1; TRBD1 is a possible D gene (6 bases). V dropped 5 bases and J dropped 4 bases, with 14 bases sitting between them. The CDR3 runs to 14 residues. CDR1 is SEHNR, CDR2 FQNEAQ, per germline (reference sequence). The CDR3 DNA reads as TGTGCCAGCAGCCGCAAGGAGGGGGGCACTGAAGCTTTCTTT. It translates to CASSRKEGGTEAFF.

This clonotype has just one count. This chain connects TRBV9 to TRBJ2-5; no clear D gene. The V gene's germline CDR1 is SGDLS and CDR2 YYNGEE. This CDR3 spans 14 amino acids. The V and J ends lost 4 bases and 4 bases respectively, with 14 bases between them. The CDR3 sequence: CASSYALSTETQYF. The CDR3 DNA reads TGTGCCAGCAGCTACGCTCTTTCGACAGAGACCCAGTACTTC.

This chain joins TRBV18 and TRBJ2-6; 7 bases are shared with TRBD1. Germline V lookup: CDR1 KGHSH, CDR2 LQKENI. V lost 0 bases and J lost 0; bases outside the gene matches: 14. The CDR3 sequence is 21 residues long. The CDR3, as DNA: TGTGCCAGCTCACCACCATTTCCCCGAGGGGGCCCAAGCTCTGGGGCCAACGTCCTGACTTTC. Translated, it gives CASSPPFPRGGPSSGANVLTF.

This chain connects TRBV28 to TRBJ1-5, with a possible D match to TRBD1 (6 bases). Germline lookup yields CDR1 MDHEN and CDR2 SYDVKM. The germline V and J ends were trimmed by 4 bases and 5 bases, with 18 bases remaining between them. CDR3 length: 16 residues. The CDR3: CASSSTGRVEDQPQHF. The DNA of the CDR3 is TGTGCCAGCAGTTCCACAGGGAGGGTTGAGGATCAGCCCCAGCATTTT.

The chain links TRBV5-1 to TRBJ1-3; D remains unclear. V was trimmed by 3 bases and J by 0 bases, leaving 10 bases between them. The V gene's germline CDR1 is SGHRS and CDR2 YFSETQ. CDR3 length: 15 residues. The CDR3 nucleotides are TGCGCCAGCAGCTCTCAAGCGGCCTCTGGAAACACCATATATTTT. Its translation: CASSSQAASGNTIYF.

The genes are TRBV7-9 and TRBJ2-1; a weak D match, TRBD1 (5 bases). The CDR3 loop spans 14 amino acids. The germline gives CDR1 SEHNR, CDR2 FQNEAQ (reference sequence). The V and J ends lost 1 base and 9 bases respectively, with 13 bases between them. The CDR3 sequence is CASSLGTDGAEQFF. Here the CDR3 DNA reads TGTGCCAGCAGCTTAGGAACCGATGGGGCTGAGCAGTTCTTC.

This clonotype was observed a handful of times. The CDR3 here is CAWSVDAENEQFF. CDR3 coding DNA: TGTGCCTGGAGTGTGGACGCCGAGAATGAGCAGTTCTTC. The chain carries TRBV30 and TRBJ2-1; D is undetermined. Trimming took 0 bases from V and 7 from J, leaving 10 bases between them. The CDR3 covers 13 residues. Germline V gene lookup returns CDR1 GTSNPN and CDR2 SVGIG (reference sequence).

The chain is built from TRBV9 and TRBJ2-6, with D unclear. The length of the CDR3 is 19 residues. CDR1 is SGDLS and CDR2 is YYNGEE in the germline V gene. Deletions cut 1 base from V and 0 bases from J, with 17 bases between. CDR3 nucleotides: TGTGCCAGCAGCGTAAGACTGAGCACGGGTAGCTCTGGGGCCAACGTCCTGACTTTC. Protein: CASSVRLSTGSSGANVLTF.